This TCR beta chain is from a study of blood T cell repertoires in COVID-19. On the study more broadly: The origin of the acute and convalescent COVID-19 samples was the United States, Italy and Spain. In each case, the material was cDNA or gDNA derived from T cells, B-cell-depleted T cells, or PBMCs.

Per the original data handling: Reference gene primer amplification in the assay estimated nucleated cell counts. TCRdb's table, derived via immunoSEQ multiplex PCR, lists solely in-frame clones and lacks some. That table supplies the V and J calls and clone size; D and trimming were determined from the DNA. The sample consists of about 91,000 clones, roughly four fifths of them appearing once. The CDR3 totals 15 residues. CDR1 LNHDA and CDR2 SQIVND come from the germline V gene (reference sequence). V was clipped by 8 bases and J by 6 bases, with 20 bases between them. The V gene is TRBV19, the J gene TRBJ1-5; D may be TRBD1 (5 bases). The origin of this receptor is a man aged 50 to 59 with active or convalescent COVID-19. The sequenced material came from peripheral blood. Here the CDR3 DNA reads TGTGCCAGTGGAGCACAGCGGGGCCCCTCTCAGCCCCAGCATTTT. Translation gives CASGAQRGPSQPQHF.